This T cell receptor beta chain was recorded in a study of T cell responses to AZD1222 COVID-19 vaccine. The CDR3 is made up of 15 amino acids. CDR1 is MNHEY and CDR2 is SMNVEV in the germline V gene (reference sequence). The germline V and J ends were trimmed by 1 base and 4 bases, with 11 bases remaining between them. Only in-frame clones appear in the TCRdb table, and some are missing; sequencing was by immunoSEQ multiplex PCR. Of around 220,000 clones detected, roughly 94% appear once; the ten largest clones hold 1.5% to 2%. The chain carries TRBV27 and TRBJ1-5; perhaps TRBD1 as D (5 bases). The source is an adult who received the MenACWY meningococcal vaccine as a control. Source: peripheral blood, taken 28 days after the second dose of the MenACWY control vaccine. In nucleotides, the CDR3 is TGTGCCAGCAGTTTATACGGGGGAGAAAATCAGCCCCAGCATTTT. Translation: CASSLYGGENQPQHF.